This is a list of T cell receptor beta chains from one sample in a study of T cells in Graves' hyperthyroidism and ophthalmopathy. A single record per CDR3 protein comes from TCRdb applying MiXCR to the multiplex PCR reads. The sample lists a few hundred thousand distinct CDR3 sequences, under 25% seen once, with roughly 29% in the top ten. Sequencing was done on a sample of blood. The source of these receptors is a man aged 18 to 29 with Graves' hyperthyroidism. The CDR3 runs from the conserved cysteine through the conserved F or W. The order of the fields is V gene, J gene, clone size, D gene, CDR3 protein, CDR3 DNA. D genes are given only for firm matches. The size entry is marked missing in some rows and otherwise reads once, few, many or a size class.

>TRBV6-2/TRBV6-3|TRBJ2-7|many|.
CASSYAAGASGEQYF
TGTGCCAGCAGTTACGCGGCGGGGGCCTCGGGGGAGCAGTACTTC
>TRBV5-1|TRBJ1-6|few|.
CASSFGGAHSPLHF
TGCGCCAGCAGCTTCGGAGGGGCTCATTCACCCCTCCACTTT
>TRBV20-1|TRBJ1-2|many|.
CSAKNRGRTFYGYTF
TGCAGTGCAAAAAATCGGGGACGGACCTTCTATGGCTACACCTTC
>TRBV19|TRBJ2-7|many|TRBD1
CASNPGQAPPYEQYF
TGTGCCAGTAACCCGGGACAGGCTCCCCCCTACGAGCAGTACTTC
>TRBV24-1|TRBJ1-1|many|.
CATSFGGEEAEAFF
TGTGCCACCAGTTTTGGAGGGGAAGAGGCTGAAGCTTTCTTT
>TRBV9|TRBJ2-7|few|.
CASSVDQSSSYEQYF
TGTGCCAGCAGCGTAGACCAGTCTAGCTCCTACGAGCAGTACTTC
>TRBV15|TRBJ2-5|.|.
CATSRDSSSETQYF
TGTGCCACCAGCAGAGATAGCTCCTCGGAGACCCAGTACTTC
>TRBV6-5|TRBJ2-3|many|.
CASSYSTGARHTQYF
TGTGCCAGCAGTTACTCGACTGGCGCACGACATACGCAGTATTTT
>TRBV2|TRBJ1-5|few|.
CASSPGDITGPQHF
TGTGCCAGCAGCCCCGGGGACATCACCGGGCCCCAGCATTTT
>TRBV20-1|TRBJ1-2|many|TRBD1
CSARPPGQIPSYGYTF
TGCAGTGCTAGACCCCCGGGACAGATACCTTCCTATGGCTACACCTTC
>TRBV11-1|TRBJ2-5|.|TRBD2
CASSLSVGFELAAPQQETQYF
TGTGCCAGCAGCCTGTCGGTGGGATTCGAACTAGCGGCACCCCAACAAGAGACCCAGTACTTC
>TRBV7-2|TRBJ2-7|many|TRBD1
CASSKDRPYEQYF
TGTGCCAGCAGCAAGGACAGGCCCTACGAGCAGTACTTC
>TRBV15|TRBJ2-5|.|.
CATSRDITQYF
TGTGCCACCAGCAGAGATATCACCCAGTACTTC
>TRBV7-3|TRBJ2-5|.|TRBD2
CASSLTGGAWETQYF
TGTGCCAGCAGCTTAACCGGGGGGGCATGGGAGACCCAGTACTTC
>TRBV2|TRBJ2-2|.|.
CASSPDRLTAGELFF
TGTGCCAGCAGTCCGGACCGTCTTACGGCCGGGGAGCTGTTTTTT
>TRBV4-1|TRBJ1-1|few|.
CASSQDLGEINTEAFF
TGCGCCAGCAGCCAAGACCTCGGGGAGATCAACACTGAAGCTTTCTTT
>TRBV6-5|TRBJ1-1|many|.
CASSYTKGGTEAFF
TGTGCCAGCAGTTACACAAAAGGGGGAACTGAAGCTTTCTTT
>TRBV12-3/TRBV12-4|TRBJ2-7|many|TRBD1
CASSLWAGGTYEQYF
TGTGCCAGCAGTTTATGGGCAGGGGGCACCTACGAGCAGTACTTC
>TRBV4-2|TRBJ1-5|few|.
CASSQDPPGRNQPQHF
TGTGCCAGCAGCCAAGACCCCCCAGGCCGCAATCAGCCCCAGCATTTT
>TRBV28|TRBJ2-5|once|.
CASNLGSETQYF
TGTGCCAGCAATCTGGGGTCCGAGACCCAGTACTTC
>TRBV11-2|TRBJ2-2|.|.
CASSLALFTGELCF
TGTGCCAGCAGCCTAGCCCTATTCACCGGGGAGCTGTGTTTT
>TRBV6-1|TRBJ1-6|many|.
CASSEALSSPLHF
TGTGCCAGCAGTGAAGCTTTGTCTTCACCCCTCCACTTT
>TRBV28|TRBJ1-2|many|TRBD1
CASSLDRKESNYGYTF
TGTGCCAGCAGTTTGGACAGGAAAGAATCCAACTATGGCTACACCTTC
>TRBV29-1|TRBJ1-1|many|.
CSVEDGLNTEAFF
TGCAGCGTTGAAGACGGGTTGAACACTGAAGCTTTCTTT
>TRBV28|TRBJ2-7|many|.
CASSLWGRTPYEQYF
TGTGCCAGCAGTTTATGGGGAAGAACGCCCTACGAGCAGTACTTC
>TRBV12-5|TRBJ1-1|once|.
CASAPQWTEAFF
TGTGCTAGTGCTCCGCAGTGGACTGAAGCTTTCTTT
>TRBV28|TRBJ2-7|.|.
CASMVGGNLPYEQYF
TGTGCCAGCATGGTGGGCGGGAACCTTCCCTACGAGCAGTACTTC
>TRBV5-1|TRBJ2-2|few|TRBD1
CASSLEQGVNTGELFF
TGCGCCAGCAGCTTGGAACAGGGGGTCAACACCGGGGAGCTGTTTTTT
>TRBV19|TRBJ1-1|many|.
CASSTGQLNTEAFF
TGTGCCAGTAGTACCGGACAACTGAACACTGAAGCTTTCTTT
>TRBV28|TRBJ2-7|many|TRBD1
CASSPRQGATYEQYF
TGTGCCAGCAGCCCAAGGCAGGGGGCTACCTACGAGCAGTACTTC
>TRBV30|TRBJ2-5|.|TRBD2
CAWSHGGGETQYF
TGTGCCTGGAGCCACGGGGGGGGAGAGACCCAGTACTTC
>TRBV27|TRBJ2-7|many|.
CASAYDSSYEQYF
TGTGCCAGCGCGTACGACAGCTCCTACGAGCAGTACTTC
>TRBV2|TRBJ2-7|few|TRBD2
CASRTGLAGSYEQYF
TGTGCCAGCAGGACGGGACTAGCGGGATCCTACGAGCAGTACTTC
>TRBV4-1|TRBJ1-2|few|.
CASSQSSPTGRGGYTF
TGCGCCAGCAGTCAATCTTCCCCTACAGGGAGAGGTGGCTACACCTTC
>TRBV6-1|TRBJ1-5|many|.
CASSEAFGGGPQHF
TGTGCCAGCAGTGAAGCGTTTGGAGGGGGGCCCCAGCATTTT
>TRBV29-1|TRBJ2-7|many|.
CSVGAGQPNPYEQYF
TGCAGCGTGGGAGCGGGACAGCCGAATCCCTACGAGCAGTACTTC
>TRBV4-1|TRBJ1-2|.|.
CASSQEGLYYGYTF
TGCGCCAGCAGCCAAGAAGGACTGTACTATGGCTACACCTTC
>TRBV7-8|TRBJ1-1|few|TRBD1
CASSPGQGESAFF
TGTGCCAGCAGCCCGGGACAGGGTGAATCCGCTTTCTTT
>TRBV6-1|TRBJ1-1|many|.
CASSPPFAEAFF
TGTGCCAGCAGTCCGCCCTTTGCTGAAGCTTTCTTT
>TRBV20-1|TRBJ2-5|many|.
CSANTLAQETQYF
TGCAGTGCTAACACCCTGGCGCAAGAGACCCAGTACTTC
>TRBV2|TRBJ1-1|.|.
CASKRGERNTEAFF
TGTGCCAGCAAGAGAGGGGAGAGGAACACTGAAGCTTTCTTT
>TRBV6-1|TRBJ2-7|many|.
CASRIQGADEQYF
TGTGCCAGCAGAATTCAGGGTGCCGACGAGCAGTACTTC
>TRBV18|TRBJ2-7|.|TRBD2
CASSPSGGMTYNEQDF
TGTGCCAGCTCGCCTAGCGGGGGGATGACTTATAACGAGCAGGACTTC
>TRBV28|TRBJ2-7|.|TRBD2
CASSLLPPGGRYYEQYF
TGTGCCAGCAGTTTACTTCCGCCGGGAGGCAGGTACTACGAGCAGTACTTC
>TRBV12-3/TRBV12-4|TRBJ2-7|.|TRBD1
CASRPGQGGYEQYF
TGTGCCAGCAGACCCGGACAGGGGGGCTACGAGCAGTACTTC
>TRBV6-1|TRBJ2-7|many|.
CASSPTQGTTQQYF
TGTGCCAGCAGTCCGACGCAGGGGACCACCCAGCAGTACTTC
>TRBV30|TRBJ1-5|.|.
CAWSVDLNQPQHF
TGTGCCTGGAGTGTTGACCTGAATCAGCCCCAGCATTTT
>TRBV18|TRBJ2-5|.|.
CASSPPSSQETQYF
TGTGCCAGCTCACCACCGTCGAGTCAGGAGACCCAGTACTTC
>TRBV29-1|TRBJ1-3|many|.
CSAGTPEDTIYF
TGCAGCGCTGGGACACCGGAGGACACCATATATTTT
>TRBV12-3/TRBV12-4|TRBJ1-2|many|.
CASGDAGVGRKDYGYTF
TGTGCCAGCGGGGACGCAGGAGTGGGACGGAAGGACTATGGCTACACCTTC
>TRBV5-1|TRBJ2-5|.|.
CASSLEAGRETQYF
TGCGCCAGCAGCTTGGAGGCGGGTCGGGAGACCCAGTACTTC
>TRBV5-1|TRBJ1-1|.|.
CASSLGAGYTEAFF
TGCGCCAGCAGCTTGGGAGCAGGGTACACTGAAGCTTTCTTT